This T cell receptor beta chain came from a study of monozygotic twins with inflammatory bowel disease. The CDR3 covers 14 residues. Germline CDR1 SGHTA, CDR2 FQGNSA. With the 5' RACE reads reprocessed, TCRdb shows one record per CDR3 protein and no DNA. The sample yields approximately 330,000 distinct CDR3 sequences, of which the top ten take up around 2%. Sequencing was done on a sample of blood. V usage is TRBV7-2 and J usage is TRBJ2-7; the TRBD1 assignment by TCRdb is unverifiable without DNA. The sequence was obtained from a human donor with ulcerative colitis or Crohn's disease, or a healthy co-twin of an affected twin (not recorded which). The CDR3 loop is CASSLIRTAYEQYF.